One sample yielded the 26 T cell receptor beta chains listed below, sequenced in a study of T-cell memory formation after mild COVID-19. TCRdb itself ran the 5' RACE reads through MiXCR, one entry per CDR3 protein. The sample holds under 350,000 distinct CDR3 sequences, 15% to 20% seen once. What was sequenced was PBMCs or a T cell subset sorted from them (not recorded which). The receptor source for this set is a man younger than 30 who had mild COVID-19 (a few samples of this study predate the infection). Cell type and time point are not known.

This clonotype occurred many times. The V and J genes are TRBV6-5 and TRBJ2-2, with D tentatively TRBD2 (6 bases). V lost 8 bases and J 1 base, leaving 8 bases between the germline ends. CDR1 MNHEY and CDR2 SVGAGI come from the germline V gene. This CDR3 spans 13 amino acids. The CDR3 DNA reads as TGTGCCAGCGTGGAGGGGAACACCGGGGAGCTGTTTTTT. Protein product: CASVEGNTGELFF.

This chain links TRBV3-1 with TRBJ1-5, with D possibly being TRBD1 (5 bases). V lost 4 bases, J lost 4 bases, and 11 bases lay in between. This CDR3 has 14 amino acids. CDR1 and CDR2 from the germline V gene are LGHDT and YNNKEL (reference sequence). The CDR3 nucleotides are TGTGCCAGCAGCCCATATGGGGGAAATCAGCCCCAGCATTTT. As protein: CASSPYGGNQPQHF.

This clonotype was detected many times. The J gene is TRBJ2-1, the V gene TRBV7-3; D is unclear. The CDR3 loop spans 11 amino acids. CDR1 SGHTA and CDR2 FQGTGA come from the germline V gene. Between the trimmed V and J ends, which lost 8 bases and 8 bases, there was a span of 10 bases. The CDR3: CASGPGDEQFF. The CDR3 DNA sequence: TGTGCCAGCGGCCCTGGGGATGAGCAGTTCTTC.

This clonotype was found a few times. V usage is TRBV20-1 and J usage is TRBJ2-3; tentatively, D is TRBD1 (5 bases). Trimming removed 8 bases at V and 4 bases at J, with 13 bases between. Germline values: CDR1 DFQATT, CDR2 SNEGSKA (reference sequence). This CDR3 is built from 12 residues. The chain's CDR3 is CSIRQTSDTQYF. CDR3 bases: TGCAGTATCAGACAGACCTCAGATACGCAGTATTTT.

The table lists this clonotype with a few counts. The genes are TRBV7-9 and TRBJ2-3; tentatively, D is TRBD1 (6 bases). The CDR3 is 15 residues long. Trimming stripped 5 bases from V and 0 bases from J, with 12 bases between. Germline V lookup: CDR1 SEHNR, CDR2 FQNEAQ (reference sequence). As DNA, the CDR3 is TGTGCCAGCAGCGCTTCGGACAGAAGCACAGATACGCAGTATTTT. Translating it yields CASSASDRSTDTQYF.

This clonotype was counted only a few times. The chain joins TRBV24-1 to TRBJ2-4; 9 nucleotides line up with TRBD2. The V and J ends lost 1 base and 6 bases, in that order; junction bases with no gene match: 6. CDR1 and CDR2 from the germline V gene are KGHDR and SFDVKD. CDR3 length: 16 amino acids. CDR3 region: CATSDFLRGGVNIQYF. The CDR3 nucleotides are TGTGCCACCAGTGATTTCCTGCGGGGGGGGGTAAACATTCAGTACTTC.

The sample holds a few counts of this clonotype. At one of its ends the junction is not consistent with the germline gene, which may arise from a read error. The V call is TRBV6-6, the J call TRBJ2-5; D unresolved. CDR3 length equals 14 residues. CDR1 and CDR2 from the germline V gene are MNHNY and SVGAGI (reference sequence). CDR3 protein: CASSYFPRVETQYF. CDR3 bases: TGTGCCAGCAGCTACTTTCCGAGAGTGGAGACCCAGTACTTC.

This clonotype appeared a few times. The chain has TRBV5-1 and TRBJ2-3; TRBD1 might be the D (6 bases). CDR1 SGHRS and CDR2 YFSETQ come from the germline V gene. V was pared by 1 base and J by 0 bases, with 12 bases between. There are 16 residues in the CDR3. As DNA, the CDR3 is TGCGCCAGCAGCTTGCAGGGGTTAACTAGCACAGATACGCAGTATTTT. Its protein is CASSLQGLTSTDTQYF.

This clonotype was seen ten or more times. This chain uses TRBV5-6 with TRBJ1-1, with D possibly being TRBD1 (5 bases). CDR1 is SGHDT and CDR2 is YYEEEE in the germline V gene. CDR3 length equals 13 residues. V was trimmed by 0 bases and J by 4 bases, leaving 7 bases between them. CDR3 amino acids: CASSLERGTEAFF. The CDR3 DNA reads TGTGCCAGCAGCTTGGAGAGGGGCACTGAAGCTTTCTTT.

This sequence joins TRBV6-2 or TRBV6-3 and TRBJ2-7, with D unclear. V was cut by 8 bases and J by 2 bases, with 4 bases left in between. There are 10 residues in the CDR3. Germline values: CDR1 MNHEY, CDR2 SVGEGT. The CDR3 sequence: CASDTYEQYV. The CDR3 DNA reads as TGTGCCAGCGACACCTACGAGCAGTACGTC.

This clonotype appeared many times. The chain recombines TRBV5-1 with TRBJ1-1; weak D call: TRBD1 (6 bases). This CDR3 has 14 amino acids. Germline V gene lookup returns CDR1 SGHRS and CDR2 YFSETQ. With 4 bases removed from V and 3 bases from J, the gap between germline ends came to 13 bases. DNA of the CDR3: TGCGCCAGCAGCACCAGGGGCTCGGACACTGAAGCTTTCTTT. Translated: CASSTRGSDTEAFF.

Only a few counts were recorded for this clonotype. The CDR3 reads CASSILGTANTGELFF. CDR3 nucleotides: TGTGCCAGTAGTATACTTGGGACAGCGAACACCGGGGAGCTGTTTTTT. The V gene is TRBV19, the J gene TRBJ2-2; 7 bases map to TRBD1. J lost 0 bases, V lost 2 bases, and 3 bases had no gene match. Germline assignment: CDR1 LNHDA and CDR2 SQIVND (reference sequence). CDR3 length: 16 amino acids.

V and J are TRBV18 and TRBJ2-4, with 9 bases fitting TRBD1. The germline V gene encodes CDR1 KGHSH and CDR2 LQKENI. V lost 3 bases, J lost 7 bases, and 4 bases stayed unmatched. The CDR3 runs to 14 residues. CDR3 in amino acids: CASSPGTGSNIQYF. The CDR3 region has the DNA TGTGCCAGCTCACCCGGGACAGGGAGCAACATTCAGTACTTC.

This clonotype has a handful of counts. J is TRBJ1-2 and V is TRBV6-2 or TRBV6-3, with D perhaps TRBD1 (5 bases). V shed 6 bases and J shed 4 bases, with 12 bases lying between them. CDR3 length: 13 residues. The germline V gene has CDR1 MNHEY and CDR2 SVGEGT. The CDR3 region is CASSLGTFYGYTF. DNA for the CDR3: TGTGCCAGCAGCTTGGGGACCTTCTATGGCTACACCTTC.

This chain links TRBV29-1 with TRBJ2-7; either TRBD1 or TRBD2 may fit D (5 bases each). CDR1 and CDR2 (germline): SQVTM, ANQGSEA. There are 12 residues in the CDR3. The V end lost 4 bases, the J end lost 1 base, and 8 bases lay between the germline ends. CDR3 in DNA: TGCAGCGTTGTTGAGGGGTCCTACGAGCAGTACTTC. This gives the protein CSVVEGSYEQYF.

This sequence joins TRBV13 and TRBJ2-2, with unresolved D. The germline V gene encodes CDR1 PRHDT and CDR2 FYEKMQ (reference sequence). CDR3 size: 15 residues. Between the trimmed V and J ends, which lost 0 bases and 5 bases, there was a span of 10 bases. The DNA of the CDR3 is TGTGCCAGCAGCTTAGGTAGATCGAGGACCGGGGAGCTGTTTTTT. Translated: CASSLGRSRTGELFF.

This rearrangement joins TRBV4-1 to TRBJ2-7; 7 bases map to TRBD1. In germline, CDR1 is MGHRA, CDR2 YSYEKL. The CDR3 has 15 amino acids. Losses at the gene ends were 2 bases for V and 4 bases for J; bases not matched to a gene: 8. CDR3 bases: TGCGCCAGCAGCCAACCCGGCAGGGGGTCGTACGAGCAGTACTTC. This sequence encodes CASSQPGRGSYEQYF.

The V and J genes are TRBV12-3 or TRBV12-4 and TRBJ2-1, with D tentatively TRBD1 (5 bases). The CDR3 has 16 residues. The ends were cut back, 5 bases at V and 6 bases at J, with 20 bases in the middle. Here the CDR3 reads CASSRVLGDRLNEQFF. The CDR3, as DNA: TGTGCCAGCAGTCGGGTTTTAGGGGATAGGCTCAATGAGCAGTTCTTC.

The gene calls are TRBV4-2 and TRBJ1-6, with 7 nucleotides matching TRBD1. CDR3 length equals 13 residues. J was trimmed by 10 bases and V by 2 bases; bases with no gene match: 2. CDR1 LGHNA and CDR2 YNFKEQ come from the germline V gene. CDR3 in amino acids: CASSQPQGSPLHF. The CDR3 DNA is TGTGCCAGCAGCCAACCACAGGGGTCACCCCTCCACTTT.

The chain recombines TRBV6-2 or TRBV6-3 with TRBJ2-7; D possibly corresponds to TRBD1 (6 bases). The CDR3 runs to 16 residues. The V end was cut by 5 bases, the J end by 1 base, with 18 bases between. Germline CDR1 MNHEY, CDR2 SVGEGT. Here the CDR3 DNA reads TGTGCCAGCAGTAGGTTCGGGACAAGTGGGTCCTACGAGCAGTACTTC. Protein sequence: CASSRFGTSGSYEQYF.

This clonotype was observed a few times. This rearrangement joins TRBV15 to TRBJ2-1; possible D gene TRBD2, 5 bases. This CDR3 region has 15 residues. The V and J ends lost 1 base and 5 bases respectively, with 12 bases between them. CDR1 is LNHNV, CDR2 YYDKDF, per germline (reference sequence). The CDR3 loop is CATSRGHAGNNEQFF. CDR3 coding DNA: TGTGCCACCAGCAGAGGTCATGCGGGCAACAATGAGCAGTTCTTC.

The rearrangement links TRBV6-5 to TRBJ1-1; D unclear. This CDR3 comprises 15 residues. Germline V gives CDR1 MNHEY, CDR2 SVGAGI. V lost 2 bases and J 7 bases, leaving 17 bases between the germline ends. DNA of the CDR3: TGTGCCAGCAGTTACGGGAGGGCTCGAATTCATGAAGCTTTCTTT. Its protein is CASSYGRARIHEAFF.

J is TRBJ1-2 and V is TRBV12-3 or TRBV12-4, with D hard to call. The CDR3 sequence is 12 residues long. The V end was cut by 7 bases, the J end by 4 bases, with 10 bases between. DNA for the CDR3: TGTGCCAGCACCAACAGCGCCTATGGCTACACCTTC. Translating it yields CASTNSAYGYTF.

V is TRBV27 and J is TRBJ1-4; 7 positions agree with TRBD1. The CDR3 spans 11 residues. Trimming at V came to 10 bases and at J to 8 bases, leaving 4 bases not matched to a gene. Germline V lookup: CDR1 MNHEY, CDR2 SMNVEV (reference sequence). The CDR3 DNA reads TGTGCCACCCTACAGGGGGAAAAACTGTTTTTT. Translation: CATLQGEKLFF.

The V gene is TRBV6-6, the J gene TRBJ1-2; D is unclear. The CDR3 loop spans 13 amino acids. The V and J ends lost 5 bases and 5 bases respectively, with 12 bases between them. CDR1 is MNHNY, CDR2 SVGAGI, per germline (reference sequence). Here the CDR3 reads CASSPGVEYGYTF. The CDR3 nucleotides read TGTGCCAGCAGTCCCGGCGTGGAGTATGGCTACACCTTC.

V and J are TRBV6-2 or TRBV6-3 and TRBJ2-7; D is perhaps TRBD2 (6 bases). V was cut by 3 bases and J by 2 bases, with 11 bases left in between. CDR1 and CDR2 (germline): MNHEY, SVGEGT. The CDR3 is 14 residues long. The CDR3 is CASSYGLLAYEQYF. The CDR3 DNA sequence: TGTGCCAGCAGTTATGGACTACTAGCCTACGAGCAGTACTTC.